This is a list of T cell receptor beta chains from one sample in a study of vaccination effects on CD4 cells after COVID-19. Which antigens these TCRs recognize remains unknown. Profiling relied on immunoSEQ multiplex PCR, and the TCRdb table lists in-frame clones only, not all of them. The sample yields 50,000 to 65,000 clones, roughly four fifths seen once. The sample in question was CD4+ T cells from PBMCs cultured with HCoV-229E spike peptides, obtained before COVID-19 vaccination. Receptors originate from a human donor who received a COVID-19 vaccine. Both conserved end residues are part of each CDR3.

TRBV5-1,CASSLGLAGSETQYF
TRBV5-8,CASTWTGGTEAFF
TRBV24-1,CATSVLRGGGETQYF
TRBV28,CASGTLSSEQFF
TRBV12-3/TRBV12-4,CASSLGLSQHF
TRBV5-4,CASSNYQPSGNTIYF
TRBV27,CASSFSLGRIEAFF
TRBV28,CASSLARESNQPQHF
TRBV5-4,CASSYLLSGGSTDTQYF
TRBV12-3/TRBV12-4,CASSLATDTEAFF
TRBV18,CASSPPGGLSGNTIYF
TRBV18,CASSRDRNQPQHF
TRBV10-3,CAISKAGGSTDTQYF
TRBV14,CASASLLGTQYF
TRBV5-1,CASSLPLGNTGELFF
TRBV5-6,CASSTTTGRYGYTF
TRBV28,CASRDRSSTDTQYF
TRBV28,CASSFRGQVNSPLHF
TRBV14,CASSQSRDTEAFF
TRBV3-1/TRBV3-2,CASSTPYQETQYF
TRBV6-4,CASQTEPNTGELFF
TRBV5-1,CASRPTGGETQYF
TRBV19,CASTAGQGGDQPQHF
TRBV18,CASSSQETQYF
TRBV4-2,CASSQVATRDYNEQFF
TRBV7-2,CASSLTNTEAFF
TRBV24-1,CATSDSTPDTQYF
TRBV18,CASSPLLAGGAGGTDTQYF
TRBV3-1/TRBV3-2,CASSRTGSNYGYTF
TRBV5-1,CASSLQELNTGELFF
TRBV5-1,CASSPGGDTQYF
TRBV2,CASSSLLGAETQYF